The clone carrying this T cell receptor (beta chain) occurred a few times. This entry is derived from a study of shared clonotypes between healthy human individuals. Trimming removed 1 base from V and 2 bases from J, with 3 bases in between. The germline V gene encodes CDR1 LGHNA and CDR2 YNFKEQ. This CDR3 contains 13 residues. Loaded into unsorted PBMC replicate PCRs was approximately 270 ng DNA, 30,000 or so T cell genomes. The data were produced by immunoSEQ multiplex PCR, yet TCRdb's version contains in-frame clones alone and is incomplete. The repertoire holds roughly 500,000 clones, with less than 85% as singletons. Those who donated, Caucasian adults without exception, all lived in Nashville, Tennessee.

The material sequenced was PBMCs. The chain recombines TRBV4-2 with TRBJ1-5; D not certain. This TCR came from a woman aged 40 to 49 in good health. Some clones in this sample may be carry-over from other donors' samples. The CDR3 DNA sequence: TGTGCCAGCAGCCAAGGGGGCAATCAGCCCCAGCATTTT. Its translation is CASSQGGNQPQHF.